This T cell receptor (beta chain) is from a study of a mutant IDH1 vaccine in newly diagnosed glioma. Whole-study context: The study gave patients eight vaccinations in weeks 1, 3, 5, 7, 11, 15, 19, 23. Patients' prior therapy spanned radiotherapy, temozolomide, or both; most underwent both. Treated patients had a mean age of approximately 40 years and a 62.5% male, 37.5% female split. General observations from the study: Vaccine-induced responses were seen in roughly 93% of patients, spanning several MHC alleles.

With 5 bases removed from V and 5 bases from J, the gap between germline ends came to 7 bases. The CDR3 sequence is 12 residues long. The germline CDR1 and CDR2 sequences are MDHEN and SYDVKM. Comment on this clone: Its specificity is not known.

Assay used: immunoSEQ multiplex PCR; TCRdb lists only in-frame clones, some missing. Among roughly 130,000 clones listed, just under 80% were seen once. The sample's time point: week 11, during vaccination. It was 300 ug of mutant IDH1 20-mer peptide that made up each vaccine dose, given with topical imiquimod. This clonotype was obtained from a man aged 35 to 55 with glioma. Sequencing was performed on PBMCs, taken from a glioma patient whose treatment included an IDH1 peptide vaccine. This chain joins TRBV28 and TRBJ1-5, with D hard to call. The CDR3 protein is CASSQPYQPQHF. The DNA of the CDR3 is TGTGCCAGCAGTCAGCCGTATCAGCCCCAGCATTTT.